Presented here are 11 T cell receptor beta chains from one specimen sequenced in a study of shared clonotypes between healthy human individuals. Using immunoSEQ multiplex PCR, the repertoire was profiled, and TCRdb retains in-frame clones only, with some absent. The data contain roughly 520,000 clones, approximately 94% of them singletons. Sequencing was carried out using naive CD4+ T cells sorted from blood. The subset is: CD45RA+ positively selected. The receptors were sampled from a woman in her 30s in good health.

This clone came up a few times. The V call is TRBV6-5, the J call TRBJ1-5; D might be TRBD1 (6 bases). This CDR3 spans 16 amino acids. Trimming cost V 4 bases and J 2 bases, with 15 bases left between them. Germline assignment: CDR1 MNHEY and CDR2 SVGAGI. The CDR3 here is CASSFAGVAGNQPQHF. For the CDR3, the DNA is TGTGCCAGCAGTTTCGCAGGGGTCGCGGGCAATCAGCCCCAGCATTTT.

This chain uses TRBV5-1 with TRBJ2-5; D ambiguous. Germline values: CDR1 SGHRS, CDR2 YFSETQ. The CDR3 spans 15 residues. V lost 0 bases and J 3 bases, leaving 12 bases between the germline ends. CDR3 nucleotides: TGCGCCAGCAGCTTGGTACAACGACCCAAAGAGACCCAGTACTTC. Translating gives CASSLVQRPKETQYF.

The rearrangement links TRBV28 to TRBJ2-6; 8 bases fit TRBD1. Germline CDR1 is MDHEN and CDR2 is SYDVKM. Trimming at V came to 1 base and at J to 0 bases, leaving 17 bases not matched to a gene. This CDR3 region has 22 residues. The CDR3 bases are TGTGCCAGCAGTTTATCGCTTTACAGGGGGTTTAGGCTTCTCTCTGGGGCCAACGTCCTGACTTTC. Protein product: CASSLSLYRGFRLLSGANVLTF.

This chain connects TRBV2 to TRBJ2-2, with a possible D match to TRBD2 (5 bases). Looked up from germline, CDR1 is SNHLY and CDR2 is FYNNEI. The CDR3 is made up of 15 amino acids. With 5 bases removed from V and 2 bases from J, the gap between germline ends came to 12 bases. The CDR3 loop reads CASSQQTGNTGELFF. The CDR3 nucleotides are TGTGCCAGCAGTCAACAGACGGGAAACACCGGGGAGCTGTTTTTT. Filled out from reference TRBV2 and TRBJ2-2, the complete variable domain reads EPEVTQTPSHQVTQMGQEVILRCVPISNHLYFYWYRQILGQKVEFLVSFYNNEISEKSEIFDDQFSVERPDGSNFTLKIRSTKLEDSAMYFCASSQQTGNTGELFFGEGSRLTVL.

J is TRBJ2-7 and V is TRBV19; D is possibly TRBD1 or TRBD2 (5 bases each). Germline CDR1 reads LNHDA; CDR2 reads SQIVND (reference sequence). The length of the CDR3 is 16 residues. V was clipped by 1 base and J by 7 bases, with 20 bases between them. The CDR3 DNA reads as TGTGCCAGTAGTATAGGATCACACGGGGCCGGTGAAGAGCAGTACTTC. It translates to CASSIGSHGAGEEQYF.

The chain is built from TRBV5-1 and TRBJ1-1, with D perhaps TRBD1 (5 bases). Per the germline V gene, CDR1 is SGHRS and CDR2 is YFSETQ. This CDR3 has 14 amino acids. V gave up 2 bases and J gave up 5 bases, with 13 bases separating them. The CDR3 nucleotides are TGCGCCAGCAGCTTCGACGTAGGGGAGACTGAAGCTTTCTTT. Translation: CASSFDVGETEAFF.

The chain uses TRBV7-7 and TRBJ2-2, with 8 bases matching TRBD2. With V trimmed by 2 bases and J by 6 bases, 14 bases remained unmatched. The germline V gene encodes CDR1 SSHAT and CDR2 FNYEAQ (reference sequence). The CDR3 consists of 18 residues. Written as DNA, the CDR3 is TGTGCCAGCAGCTTATCGGCGGGAGGCTATTGGGAATCCGGGGAGCTGTTTTTT. Translating it yields CASSLSAGGYWESGELFF.

The CDR3 here is CASSIGGGNTEAFF. The CDR3 DNA follows: TGTGCCAGCAGTATCGGAGGAGGGAACACTGAAGCTTTCTTT. V usage is TRBV27 and J usage is TRBJ1-1; D gene ambiguous. CDR1 and CDR2 from the germline V gene are MNHEY and SMNVEV (reference sequence). V was shortened by 5 bases and J by 1 base, with 11 bases between the two germline ends. This CDR3 region has 14 residues.

Written as DNA, the CDR3 is TGTGCCAGCAGCCAACTGCTTAGGACAGAAAACCCCTATGGCTACACCTTC. It yields the protein CASSQLLRTENPYGYTF. The rearrangement joins TRBV14 to TRBJ1-2; tentatively, D is TRBD1 (6 bases). Germline CDR1 reads SGHDN; CDR2 reads FVKESK. The CDR3 runs to 17 residues. The V and J ends lost 2 bases and 4 bases respectively, with 20 bases between them.

The chain carries TRBV5-1 and TRBJ2-1; no firm D call. Germline-derived CDR1 and CDR2 are SGHRS and YFSETQ. The CDR3 loop spans 11 amino acids. V was clipped by 1 base and J by 9 bases, with 5 bases between them. CDR3 region: CASSLNGEQFF. The CDR3 bases are TGCGCCAGCAGCTTGAACGGTGAGCAGTTCTTC.

The chain carries TRBV2 and TRBJ2-5; the match to TRBD1 covers 7 bases. The V segment lost 10 bases and the J segment 5 bases; nucleotides outside the gene matches: 7. Germline V gene data show CDR1 as SNHLY and CDR2 as FYNNEI. The CDR3 has 12 amino acids. The DNA for the CDR3 is TGTGCCACCAGACAGGGCCGGGAGACCCAGTACTTC. Amino acid sequence: CATRQGRETQYF.